The present entry profiles one T cell receptor (beta chain) with its context. The antigen remains undetermined. The data were taken from a study of neoadjuvant nivolumab and ipilimumab in lung cancer. General study points: Compared with tumor-adjacent uninvolved lung, resected tumors showed greater richness and clonality. From pretherapy to surgery, tumor richness and clonality rose with dual therapy. Pathologic regression was not significantly tied to TCR clonality. Pretherapy blood TCR richness correlated positively with resected tumor richness.

The germline CDR1 and CDR2 sequences are KGHSH and LQKENI. V was pared by 3 bases and J by 0 bases, with 15 bases of the junction left unmatched. This CDR3 is 20 amino acids long. Sequencing used immunoSEQ multiplex PCR; TCRdb keeps in-frame clones, though not all of them. The sample gives 40,000 to 60,000 clones, approximately 90% of which show up once; around 3.8% is in the top ten. This chain connects TRBV18 to TRBJ1-3; 9 bases map to TRBD1. Source: blood, taken before neoadjuvant nivolumab, alone or with ipilimumab. The source is an adult with non-small cell lung cancer. Some clones in this sample may be carry-over from other donors' samples. The CDR3 region is CASSPPGTGYPITSGNTIYF. In DNA, the CDR3 is TGTGCCAGCTCACCGCCGGGGACAGGGTACCCCATAACCTCTGGAAACACCATATATTTT.